This TCR beta chain was profiled in a study of breast tumors, draining lymph nodes, adjacent tissues. TCRdb ran MiXCR on the multiplex PCR reads and lists one entry per CDR3 protein. The sample carries some 170,000 distinct CDR3 sequences, 33% recorded once. The V gene end was trimmed by 4 bases and the J gene end by 5 bases; junction bases not matched to a gene: 15. CDR1 is ENHRY, CDR2 SYGVKD, per germline. This CDR3 is built from 17 residues. Axillary draining lymph nodes of breast cancer patients supplied the node samples. Sequenced sample: axillary lymph node tissue. The chain uses TRBV10-3 and TRBJ2-5; 8 bases agree with TRBD2. The source is a female donor with breast cancer. Some clones in this sample may be carry-over from other donors' samples. CDR3 sequence reads: CAISGFFERGRGETQYF. CDR3 sequence (DNA): TGTGCCATCAGTGGATTTTTCGAGCGGGGGCGTGGGGAGACCCAGTACTTC.